The T cell receptor (beta chain) described here comes from a study of shared clonotypes between healthy human individuals. Study-level information: Plates per donor: three CD4 naive, three CD4 memory, two CD8 naive, one CD8 memory. General study results and limits: Relative to clonotypes present in all four donors, those not shared had lower generation probabilities.

Per the germline V gene, CDR1 is MGHRA and CDR2 is YSYEKL. Germline trimming cut 4 bases from V and 3 bases from J; bases unmatched to any gene: 10. CDR3 length: 16 residues. TCRdb's copy holds only in-frame clones and misses some; the assay was immunoSEQ multiplex PCR. The table includes some 2 million clones, around 96% detected once. This clone occurred once. Its antigen remains unknown. CD45RO negativity and positive selection for CCR7 defined naive CD8 cells, a population that excluded terminally differentiated effector memory CD45RA+ cells. Donors had no recently reported acute infections or vaccinations and were HIV-negative. Adults of Caucasian background living in Nashville, Tennessee made up all donors.

This receptor was identified in a man between 18 and 29 years old in good health. The specimen sequenced was naive CD8+ T cells sorted from blood. The rearrangement uses TRBV4-1 and TRBJ2-7; TRBD1 aligns across 9 bases. CDR3 coding DNA: TGCGCCAGCAGCCCCTTACACGGACAGGGGATCTACGAGCAGTACTTC. Encoded protein: CASSPLHGQGIYEQYF.